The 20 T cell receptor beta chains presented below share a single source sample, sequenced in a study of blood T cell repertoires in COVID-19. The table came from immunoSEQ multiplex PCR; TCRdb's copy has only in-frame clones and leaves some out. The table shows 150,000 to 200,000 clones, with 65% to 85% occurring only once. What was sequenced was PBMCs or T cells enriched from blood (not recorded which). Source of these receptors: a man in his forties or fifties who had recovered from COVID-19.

The CDR3 DNA sequence: TGTGCCAGAAGCCTGAGGGGCGTTGGAGGGTACCCTTATGGCTACACCTTC. This translates into CARSLRGVGGYPYGYTF. The chain joins TRBV5-3 to TRBJ1-2; the D gene is possibly TRBD1 (5 bases). TRBV5-3 is sorted into the ORF group, with uncertain function. This CDR3 region has 17 residues. Trimming took off 4 bases at V and 5 bases at J, with 24 bases between the two ends.

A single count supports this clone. CDR3 sequence (DNA): TGCGCCAGCAGCCACTCGGACAGGGACTGGATGAACACTGAAGCTTTCTTT. It specifies CASSHSDRDWMNTEAFF. The rearrangement uses TRBV4-1 and TRBJ1-1, with TRBD1 matching 8 bases. The CDR3 sequence is 17 residues long. The germline CDR1 and CDR2 sequences are MGHRA and YSYEKL. The trim removed 3 bases at V and 0 bases at J, leaving 9 bases unmatched.

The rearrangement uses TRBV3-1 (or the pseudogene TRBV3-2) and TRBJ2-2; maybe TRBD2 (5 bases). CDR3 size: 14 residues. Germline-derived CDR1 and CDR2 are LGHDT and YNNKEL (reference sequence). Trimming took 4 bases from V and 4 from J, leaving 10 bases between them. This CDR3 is CASSPTILTGELFF. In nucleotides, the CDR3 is TGTGCCAGCAGCCCGACTATACTCACCGGGGAGCTGTTTTTT.

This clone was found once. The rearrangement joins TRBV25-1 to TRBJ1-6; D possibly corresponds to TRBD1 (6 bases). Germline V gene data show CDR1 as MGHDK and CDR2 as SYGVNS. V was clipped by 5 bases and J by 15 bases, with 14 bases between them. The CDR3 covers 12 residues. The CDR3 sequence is CASSLQGTLLHF. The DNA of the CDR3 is TGTGCCAGCAGTCTTCAAGGGACACTCCTCCACTTT.

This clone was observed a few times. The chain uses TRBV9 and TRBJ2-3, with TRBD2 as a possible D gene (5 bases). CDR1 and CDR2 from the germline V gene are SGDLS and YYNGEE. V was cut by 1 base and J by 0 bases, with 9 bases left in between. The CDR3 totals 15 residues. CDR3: CASSVRESSTDTQYF. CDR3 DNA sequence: TGTGCCAGCAGCGTACGGGAATCCAGCACAGATACGCAGTATTTT.

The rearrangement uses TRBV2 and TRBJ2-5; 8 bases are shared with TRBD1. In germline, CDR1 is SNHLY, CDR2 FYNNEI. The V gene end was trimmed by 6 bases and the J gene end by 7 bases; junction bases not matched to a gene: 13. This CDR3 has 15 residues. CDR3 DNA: TGTGCCAGCAGGATTGACAGGGGAGAGGGAGCGACCCAGTACTTC. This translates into CASRIDRGEGATQYF.

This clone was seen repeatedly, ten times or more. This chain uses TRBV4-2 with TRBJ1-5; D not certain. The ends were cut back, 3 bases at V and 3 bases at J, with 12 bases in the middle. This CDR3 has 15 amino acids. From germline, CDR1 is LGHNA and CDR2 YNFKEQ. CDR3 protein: CASSQHGGPNQPQHF. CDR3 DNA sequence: TGTGCCAGCAGCCAGCATGGAGGCCCCAATCAGCCCCAGCATTTT.

The CDR3 sequence: CASSPGGRSRETQYF. The CDR3 nucleotides read TGTGCCAGCAGCCCCGGGGGGAGGTCAAGAGAGACCCAGTACTTC. This chain joins TRBV7-2 and TRBJ2-5, with 7 bases matching TRBD2. Germline-derived CDR1 and CDR2 are SGHTA and FQGNSA. Trimming at V came to 5 bases and at J to 4 bases, leaving 10 bases not matched to a gene. The CDR3 sequence is 15 residues long. Supplemented by reference TRBV7-2 and TRBJ2-5, the full variable domain reads GAGVSQSPSNKVTEKGKDVELRCDPISGHTALYWYRQSLGQGLEFLIYFQGNSAPDKSGLPSDRFSAERTGGSVSTLTIQRTQQEDSAVYLCASSPGGRSRETQYFGPGTRLLVL.

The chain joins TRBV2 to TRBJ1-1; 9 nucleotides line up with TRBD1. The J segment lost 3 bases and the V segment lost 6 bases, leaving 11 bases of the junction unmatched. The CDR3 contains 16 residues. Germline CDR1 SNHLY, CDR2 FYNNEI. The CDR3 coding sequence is TGTGCCAGCAGGAGAGACAGGGGGACAACGTACACTGAAGCTTTCTTT. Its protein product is CASRRDRGTTYTEAFF.

The CDR3 coding sequence is TGTGCCAGCAGGGTCGGACAGGGTTGGGGTGAAAAACTGTTTTTT. It yields the protein CASRVGQGWGEKLFF. The chain carries TRBV27 and TRBJ1-4, with 8 bases identical to TRBD1. The CDR3 runs 15 residues. The J segment lost 7 bases and the V segment lost 6 bases, leaving 10 bases of the junction unmatched. Germline-derived CDR1 and CDR2 are MNHEY and SMNVEV (reference sequence). Using reference TRBV27 and TRBJ1-4 for the parts outside the CDR3, the full variable domain is EAQVTQNPRYLITVTGKKLTVTCSQNMNHEYMSWYRQDPGLGLRQIYYSMNVEVTDKGDVPEGYKVSRKEKRNFPLILESPSPNQTSLYFCASRVGQGWGEKLFFGSGTQLSVL.

The CDR3 DNA reads as TGTGCCTGGAGGATTACAGCCGTGAACACTGAAGCTTTCTTT. This gives the protein CAWRITAVNTEAFF. V is TRBV30 and J is TRBJ1-1, with no clear D. Trimming shortened V by 3 bases and J by 0 bases, and 11 bases separated the two germline ends. This CDR3 comprises 14 residues. Germline V gene sequence: CDR1 GTSNPN, CDR2 SVGIG (reference sequence). The variable domain in full, with the rest retrieved from reference TRBV30 and TRBJ1-1, is SQTIHQWPATLVQPVGSPLSLECTVEGTSNPNLYWYRQAAGRGLQLLFYSVGIGQISSEVPQNLSASRPQDRQFILSSKKLLLSDSGFYLCAWRITAVNTEAFFGQGTRLTVV.

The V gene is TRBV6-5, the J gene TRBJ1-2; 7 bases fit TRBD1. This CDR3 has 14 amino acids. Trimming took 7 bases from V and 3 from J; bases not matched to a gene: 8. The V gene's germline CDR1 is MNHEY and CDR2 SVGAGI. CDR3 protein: CASTDQGQYYGYTF. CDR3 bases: TGTGCCAGCACCGACCAGGGACAGTACTATGGCTACACCTTC.

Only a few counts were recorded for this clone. The CDR3 sequence is CASSLSIDPQGSPLHF. The CDR3 DNA is TGCGCCAGCAGCTTGAGCATCGACCCTCAGGGTTCACCCCTCCACTTT. The chain joins TRBV5-1 to TRBJ1-6; D is perhaps TRBD1 (5 bases). Looked up from germline, CDR1 is SGHRS and CDR2 is YFSETQ. This CDR3 is built from 16 residues. Trimming removed 1 base at V and 9 bases at J, with 17 bases between. The whole variable domain, filled in from reference TRBV5-1 and TRBJ1-6, reads KAGVTQTPRYLIKTRGQQVTLSCSPISGHRSVSWYQQTPGQGLQFLFEYFSETQRNKGNFPGRFSGRQFSNSRSEMNVSTLELGDSALYLCASSLSIDPQGSPLHFGNGTRLTVT.

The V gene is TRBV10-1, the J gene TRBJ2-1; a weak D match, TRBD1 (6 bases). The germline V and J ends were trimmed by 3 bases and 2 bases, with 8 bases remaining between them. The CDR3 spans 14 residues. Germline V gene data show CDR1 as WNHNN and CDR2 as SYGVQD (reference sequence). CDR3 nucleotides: TGCGCCAGCAGTGAACGGACAGCCTACAATGAGCAGTTCTTC. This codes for CASSERTAYNEQFF.

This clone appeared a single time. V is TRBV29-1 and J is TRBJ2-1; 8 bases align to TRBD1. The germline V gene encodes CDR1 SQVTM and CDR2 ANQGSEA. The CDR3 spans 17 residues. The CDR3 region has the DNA TGCAGGAGGGGGGCAGGGGGCCGTTCCGGTTGCTACAATGAGCAGTTCTTC. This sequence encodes CRRGAGGRSGCYNEQFF.

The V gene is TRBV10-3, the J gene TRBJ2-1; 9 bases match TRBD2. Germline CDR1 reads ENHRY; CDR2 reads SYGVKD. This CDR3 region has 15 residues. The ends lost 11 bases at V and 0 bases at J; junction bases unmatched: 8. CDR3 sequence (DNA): TGTGCCGTCGTAGCGGGGGAGAGCTCCTACAATGAGCAGTTCTTC. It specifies CAVVAGESSYNEQFF.

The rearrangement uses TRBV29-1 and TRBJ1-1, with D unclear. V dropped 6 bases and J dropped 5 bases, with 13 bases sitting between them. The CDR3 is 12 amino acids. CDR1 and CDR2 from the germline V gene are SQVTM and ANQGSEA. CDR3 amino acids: CSVRVRETEAFF. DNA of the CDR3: TGCAGCGTCCGCGTGAGGGAGACTGAAGCTTTCTTT.

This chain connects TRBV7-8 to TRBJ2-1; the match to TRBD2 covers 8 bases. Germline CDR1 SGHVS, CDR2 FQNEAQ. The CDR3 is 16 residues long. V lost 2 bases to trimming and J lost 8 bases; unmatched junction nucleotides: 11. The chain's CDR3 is CASSLLSGGPIDEQFF. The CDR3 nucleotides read TGTGCCAGCAGCTTATTGTCGGGGGGGCCTATCGATGAGCAGTTCTTC.

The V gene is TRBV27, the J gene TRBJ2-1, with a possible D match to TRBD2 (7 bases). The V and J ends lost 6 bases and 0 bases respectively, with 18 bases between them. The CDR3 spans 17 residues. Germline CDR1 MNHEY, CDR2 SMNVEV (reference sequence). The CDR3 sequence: CASRNGGPKSSYNEQFF. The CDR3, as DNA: TGTGCCAGCAGAAACGGGGGGCCAAAGAGCTCCTACAATGAGCAGTTCTTC.

In DNA form, the CDR3 reads TGTGCCAGCTCAGCAGCCGGGACAGGGACCTATGGCTACACCTTC. Its translation: CASSAAGTGTYGYTF. The genes are TRBV18 and TRBJ1-2; 9 bases agree with TRBD1. The CDR3 contains 15 residues. V was pared by 5 bases and J by 4 bases, with 8 bases of the junction left unmatched. Germline CDR1 and CDR2: KGHSH and LQKENI.